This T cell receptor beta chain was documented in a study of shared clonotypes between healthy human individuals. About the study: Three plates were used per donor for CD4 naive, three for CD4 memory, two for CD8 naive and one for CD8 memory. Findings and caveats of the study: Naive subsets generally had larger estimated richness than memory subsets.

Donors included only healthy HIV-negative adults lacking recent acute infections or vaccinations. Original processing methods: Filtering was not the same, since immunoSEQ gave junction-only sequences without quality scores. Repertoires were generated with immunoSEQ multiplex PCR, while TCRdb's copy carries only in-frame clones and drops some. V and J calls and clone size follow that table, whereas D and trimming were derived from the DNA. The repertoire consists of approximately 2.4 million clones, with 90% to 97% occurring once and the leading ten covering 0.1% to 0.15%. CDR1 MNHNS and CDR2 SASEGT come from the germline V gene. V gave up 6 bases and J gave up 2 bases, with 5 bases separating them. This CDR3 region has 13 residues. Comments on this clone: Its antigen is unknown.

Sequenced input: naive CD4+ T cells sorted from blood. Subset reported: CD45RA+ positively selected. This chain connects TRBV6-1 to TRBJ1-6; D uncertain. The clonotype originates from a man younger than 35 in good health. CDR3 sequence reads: CASRETYNSPLHF. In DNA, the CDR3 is TGTGCCAGCAGGGAGACCTATAATTCACCCCTCCACTTT.